Each of the 21 T cell receptor beta chains below was sequenced from the same sample in a study of beta chain features in type 1 diabetes. TCRB transcripts that were expressed got sequenced, as all of the isolated RNA had been reverse transcribed. Measured with immunoSEQ multiplex PCR; TCRdb has only the in-frame clones, and not every one. The sample has about 900,000 clones; about a sixth are singletons. Sequenced input: naive CD4+ T cells from blood. The receptor set was obtained from a woman aged 18-30 years in good health.

This clone turned up a few times. The chain uses TRBV18 and TRBJ2-7; 7 bases align to TRBD2. This CDR3 is 15 amino acids long. Germline-derived CDR1 and CDR2 are KGHSH and LQKENI. V dropped 3 bases and J dropped 5; count of bases not matched to a gene: 10. CDR3 DNA sequence: TGTGCCAGCTCACCCGGGACCGCCGCGGGAGACGAGCAGTACTTC. This codes for CASSPGTAAGDEQYF.

The genes are TRBV19 and TRBJ2-6, with D maybe TRBD1 (6 bases). CDR1 LNHDA and CDR2 SQIVND come from the germline V gene (reference sequence). Trimming cost V 5 bases and J 0 bases, with 14 bases left between them. CDR3 length: 17 amino acids. As DNA, the CDR3 is TGTGCCAGTAGTTTGCCGGGACAAACCTCTGGGGCCAACGTCCTGACTTTC. The encoded protein is CASSLPGQTSGANVLTF.

A note on this clone: The sample holds other DNA sequences that translate to the same CDR3. The chain joins TRBV18 to TRBJ2-1; the match to TRBD2 covers 10 bases. CDR3 size: 15 residues. Germline V lookup: CDR1 KGHSH, CDR2 LQKENI. The V segment lost 3 bases and the J segment 3 bases; nucleotides outside the gene matches: 2. The CDR3 DNA reads TGTGCCAGCTCACCCAGGACTAGCGGCTACAATGAGCAGTTCTTC. It translates to CASSPRTSGYNEQFF.

This clone occurred a few times. The chain joins TRBV7-2 to TRBJ1-5; D call uncertain. V was cut by 1 base and J by 1 base, with 8 bases left in between. CDR1 SGHTA and CDR2 FQGNSA come from the germline V gene. This CDR3 is 15 amino acids long. DNA of the CDR3: TGTGCCAGCAGCTTAGGGGCCTGGAGCAATCAGCCCCAGCATTTT. Protein sequence: CASSLGAWSNQPQHF.

Concerning this clone itself: Sequence at one end of the junction differs from germline and may be a read error. The chain joins TRBV5-1 to TRBJ2-3, with TRBD1 matching over 12 bases. This CDR3 has 15 residues. Germline V lookup: CDR1 SGHRS, CDR2 YFSETQ. CDR3 sequence (DNA): TGCGCCAGCAACTTGGGACAGGGGGCGAAAGATACGCAGTATTTT. It translates to CASNLGQGAKDTQYF.

This clone was counted a few times. V and J are TRBV2 and TRBJ1-2; D is uncertain. CDR3 length: 14 amino acids. Trimming took 3 bases from V and 4 from J, leaving 12 bases between them. CDR1 and CDR2 (germline): SNHLY, FYNNEI. CDR3 bases: TGTGCCAGCAGTGATGTTAGGTCGGGCTATGGCTACACCTTC. This translates into CASSDVRSGYGYTF.

This clone was detected only a few times. The V call is TRBV27, the J call TRBJ1-2; D is uncertain. V shed 0 bases and J shed 4 bases, with 6 bases lying between them. The CDR3 has 13 residues. Germline lookup yields CDR1 MNHEY and CDR2 SMNVEV (reference sequence). Here the CDR3 reads CASSLSRSYGYTF. The CDR3 DNA reads TGTGCCAGCAGTTTATCCCGTAGCTATGGCTACACCTTC.

The V gene is TRBV15, the J gene TRBJ1-5; a possible D gene is TRBD1 (6 bases). Germline V gene sequence: CDR1 LNHNV, CDR2 YYDKDF (reference sequence). V was shortened by 0 bases and J by 12 bases, with 12 bases between the two germline ends. This CDR3 contains 13 residues. The CDR3 region is CATSRDYREGQHF. For the CDR3, the DNA is TGTGCCACCAGCAGAGATTACAGGGAGGGCCAGCATTTT.

This clone was picked up a small number of times. CDR3 residues: CASSAPTGWASNEQFF. The CDR3, as DNA: TGTGCCAGCAGCGCGCCGACAGGGTGGGCGAGCAATGAGCAGTTCTTC. V and J are TRBV9 and TRBJ2-1; TRBD1 agrees at 7 bases. The length of the CDR3 is 16 residues. V was clipped by 3 bases and J by 6 bases; unmatched bases: 12. Germline CDR1 reads SGDLS; CDR2 reads YYNGEE.

This chain connects TRBV28 to TRBJ2-3; 7 nucleotides match TRBD2. The germline gives CDR1 MDHEN, CDR2 SYDVKM. Losses at the gene ends were 3 bases for V and 0 bases for J; bases not matched to a gene: 6. The CDR3 loop spans 16 amino acids. This CDR3 is CASSFIFSGSTDTQYF. The CDR3 bases are TGTGCCAGCAGTTTCATCTTTAGCGGGAGCACAGATACGCAGTATTTT.

The J gene is TRBJ2-1, the V gene TRBV5-4, with TRBD2 matching 8 bases. The CDR3 runs to 16 residues. Germline-derived CDR1 and CDR2 are SGHNT and YYREEE (reference sequence). J gave up 2 bases and V 2 bases, and 6 bases lay outside the gene matches. CDR3 protein: CASSLGAGVPYNEQFF. For the CDR3, the DNA is TGTGCCAGCAGCTTAGGAGCGGGAGTCCCCTACAATGAGCAGTTCTTC.

There are a few counts of this clone. The chain uses TRBV4-3 and TRBJ2-7, with 16 bases matching TRBD2. The CDR3 has 21 amino acids. Germline V gives CDR1 LGHNA, CDR2 YSLEER. Trimming took 0 bases from V and 4 from J; bases not matched to a gene: 15. CDR3 nucleotides: TGCGCCAGCAGCCAAGATGCGGGACGGGGACTAGCGGGAGGGCCGCAATACGAGCAGTACTTC. Amino acid sequence: CASSQDAGRGLAGGPQYEQYF.

The chain employs TRBV2 and TRBJ2-1; D unresolved. In germline, CDR1 is SNHLY, CDR2 FYNNEI. V was cut by 6 bases and J by 6 bases, with 15 bases left in between. The CDR3 totals 14 residues. The CDR3 is CASRTNEQFNEQFF. CDR3 nucleotide sequence: TGTGCCAGCAGGACCAACGAACAATTCAATGAGCAGTTCTTC.

The J gene is TRBJ2-7, the V gene TRBV18; 9 bases map to TRBD2. The V segment lost 4 bases and the J segment 3 bases; nucleotides outside the gene matches: 4. The CDR3 extends over 14 amino acids. Looked up from germline, CDR1 is KGHSH and CDR2 is LQKENI. CDR3 residues: CASSLGTSSYEQYF. The CDR3 nucleotides read TGTGCCAGCTCACTAGGGACTAGCAGCTACGAGCAGTACTTC. Filled out from reference TRBV18 and TRBJ2-7, the complete variable domain reads NAGVMQNPRHLVRRRGQEARLRCSPMKGHSHVYWYRQLPEEGLKFMVYLQKENIIDESGMPKERFSAEFPKEGPSILRIQQVVRGDSAAYFCASSLGTSSYEQYFGPGTRLTVT.

A few counts support this clone. J is TRBJ2-7 and V is TRBV7-2; D ambiguous. With 3 bases removed from V and 2 bases from J, the gap between germline ends came to 11 bases. The CDR3 runs 14 residues. CDR1 and CDR2 from the germline V gene are SGHTA and FQGNSA. In nucleotides, the CDR3 is TGTGCCAGCAGCTTTTCCCTGGGAACCTACGAGCAGTACTTC. Amino acids: CASSFSLGTYEQYF. Using reference TRBV7-2 and TRBJ2-7 for the parts outside the CDR3, the full variable domain is GAGVSQSPSNKVTEKGKDVELRCDPISGHTALYWYRQSLGQGLEFLIYFQGNSAPDKSGLPSDRFSAERTGGSVSTLTIQRTQQEDSAVYLCASSFSLGTYEQYFGPGTRLTVT.

This clone was detected a few times. This rearrangement joins TRBV10-3 to TRBJ2-3, with TRBD2 matching over 7 bases. Germline V gene lookup returns CDR1 ENHRY and CDR2 SYGVKD. This CDR3 has 15 residues. J gave up 6 bases and V 0 bases, and 6 bases lay outside the gene matches. The CDR3 DNA follows: TGTGCCATCAGTGAGTCTGTGGGAGGGCGTGATACGCAGTATTTT. Residues: CAISESVGGRDTQYF.

This clone was counted at least ten times. The CDR3 DNA reads as TGCGCCAGCAGTCAACCGGGTCATAGGAGGTCAGTTTTCAATGAGCAGTTCTTC. Translation: CASSQPGHRRSVFNEQFF. The rearrangement links TRBV23-1 to TRBJ2-1, with a weak D call TRBD2 (5 bases). TRBV23-1 is flagged as an ORF with uncertain function. The CDR3 runs to 18 residues. V gave up 2 bases and J gave up 6 bases, with 23 bases separating them.

The V and J genes are TRBV5-1 and TRBJ2-3; 10 bases map to TRBD2. Germline trimming cut 1 base from V and 3 bases from J; bases unmatched to any gene: 17. The length of the CDR3 is 20 residues. Germline V gene data show CDR1 as SGHRS and CDR2 as YFSETQ. CDR3 DNA: TGCGCCAGCAGCTTGACGAGCAAGATCGTAGCGGGAGGTGGTACAGATACGCAGTATTTT. Translation gives CASSLTSKIVAGGGTDTQYF. Using reference TRBV5-1 and TRBJ2-3 for the parts outside the CDR3, the full variable domain is KAGVTQTPRYLIKTRGQQVTLSCSPISGHRSVSWYQQTPGQGLQFLFEYFSETQRNKGNFPGRFSGRQFSNSRSEMNVSTLELGDSALYLCASSLTSKIVAGGGTDTQYFGPGTRLTVL.

Worth noting for this clone: Different DNA sequences within this sample yield the same CDR3. The V and J genes are TRBV4-2 and TRBJ2-1; 7 positions match TRBD2. The CDR3 sequence is 15 residues long. Trimming removed 0 bases from V and 3 bases from J; junction bases left unmatched: 2. The V gene's germline CDR1 is LGHNA and CDR2 YNFKEQ. CDR3 in amino acids: CASSQDLADYNEQFF. The CDR3 nucleotides read TGTGCCAGCAGCCAAGATCTAGCGGACTACAATGAGCAGTTCTTC.

This clone was observed a few times. The genes are TRBV7-9 and TRBJ2-7, with 12 bases fitting TRBD2. The germline CDR1 and CDR2 sequences are SEHNR and FQNEAQ (reference sequence). The CDR3 runs 15 residues. J lost 6 bases, V lost 5 bases, and 8 bases had no gene match. The CDR3 coding sequence is TGTGCCAGCAGCGGCTCTAGCGGGAGGGCCTCCGAGCAGTACTTC. Its protein is CASSGSSGRASEQYF.

This clone was seen a few times. The gene calls are TRBV4-2 and TRBJ1-5; D gene unclear. The CDR3 sequence is 12 residues long. Looked up from germline, CDR1 is LGHNA and CDR2 is YNFKEQ. The V end was cut by 6 bases, the J end by 7 bases, with 10 bases between. Here the CDR3 DNA reads TGTGCCAGCAGTCTACCATCCCAGCCCCAGCATTTT. Protein: CASSLPSQPQHF.